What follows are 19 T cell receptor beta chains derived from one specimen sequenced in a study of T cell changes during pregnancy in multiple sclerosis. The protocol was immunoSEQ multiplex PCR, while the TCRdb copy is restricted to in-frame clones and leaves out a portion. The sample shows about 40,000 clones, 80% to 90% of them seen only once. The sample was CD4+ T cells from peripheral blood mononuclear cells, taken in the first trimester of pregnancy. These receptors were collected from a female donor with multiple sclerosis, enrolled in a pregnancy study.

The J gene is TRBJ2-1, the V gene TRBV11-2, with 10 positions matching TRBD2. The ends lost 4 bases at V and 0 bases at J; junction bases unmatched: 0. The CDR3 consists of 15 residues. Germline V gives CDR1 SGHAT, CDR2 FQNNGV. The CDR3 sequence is CASSWTSGSYNEQFF. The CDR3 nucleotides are TGTGCCAGCAGCTGGACTAGCGGCTCCTACAATGAGCAGTTCTTC.

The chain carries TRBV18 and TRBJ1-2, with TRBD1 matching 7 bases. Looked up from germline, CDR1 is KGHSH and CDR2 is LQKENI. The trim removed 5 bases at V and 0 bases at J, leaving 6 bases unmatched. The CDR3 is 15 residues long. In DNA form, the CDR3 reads TGTGCCAGCTCATTCGGTGGGACAGCTAACTATGGCTACACCTTC. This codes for CASSFGGTANYGYTF. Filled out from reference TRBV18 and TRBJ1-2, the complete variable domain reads NAGVMQNPRHLVRRRGQEARLRCSPMKGHSHVYWYRQLPEEGLKFMVYLQKENIIDESGMPKERFSAEFPKEGPSILRIQQVVRGDSAAYFCASSFGGTANYGYTFGSGTRLTVV.

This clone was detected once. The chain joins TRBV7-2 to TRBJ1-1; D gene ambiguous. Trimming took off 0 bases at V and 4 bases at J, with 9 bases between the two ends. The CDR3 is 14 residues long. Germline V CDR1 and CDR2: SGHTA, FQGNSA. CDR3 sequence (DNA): TGTGCCAGCAGCTTAGCGAGCGCGGGCACTGAAGCTTTCTTT. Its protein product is CASSLASAGTEAFF.

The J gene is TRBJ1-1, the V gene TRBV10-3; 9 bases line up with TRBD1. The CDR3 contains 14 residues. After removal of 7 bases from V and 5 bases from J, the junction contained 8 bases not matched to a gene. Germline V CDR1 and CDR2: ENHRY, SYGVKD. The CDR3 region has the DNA TGTGCCATCACCCGGGACAGGGAAGCGACTGAAGCTTTCTTT. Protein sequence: CAITRDREATEAFF.

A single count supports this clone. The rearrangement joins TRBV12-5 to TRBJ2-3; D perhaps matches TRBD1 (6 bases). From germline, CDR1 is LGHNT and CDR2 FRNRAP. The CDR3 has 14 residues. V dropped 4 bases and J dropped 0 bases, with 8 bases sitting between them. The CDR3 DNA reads TGTGCTAGTGGTTCAGGGGTTAGCACAGATACGCAGTATTTT. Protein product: CASGSGVSTDTQYF.

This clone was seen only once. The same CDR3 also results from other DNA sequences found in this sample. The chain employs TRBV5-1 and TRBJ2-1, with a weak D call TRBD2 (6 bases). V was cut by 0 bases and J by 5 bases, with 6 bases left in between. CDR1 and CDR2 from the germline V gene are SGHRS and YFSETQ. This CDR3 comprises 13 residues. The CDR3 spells CASSLGGDNEQFF. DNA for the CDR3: TGCGCCAGCAGCTTGGGGGGGGACAATGAGCAGTTCTTC.

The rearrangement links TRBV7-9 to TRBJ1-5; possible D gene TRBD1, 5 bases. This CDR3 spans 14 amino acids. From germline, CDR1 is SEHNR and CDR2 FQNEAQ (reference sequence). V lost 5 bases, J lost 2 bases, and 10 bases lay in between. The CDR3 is CASSKTGGNQPQHF. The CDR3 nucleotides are TGTGCCAGCAGCAAAACGGGGGGCAATCAGCCCCAGCATTTT.

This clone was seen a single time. CDR3 nucleotide sequence: TGCAGCGGAGGAGAGAGGACCTACGAGCAGTACTTC. Protein sequence: CSGGERTYEQYF. The rearrangement joins TRBV29-1 to TRBJ2-7, with D uncertain. The CDR3 is 12 residues long. V was cut by 7 bases and J by 2 bases, with 12 bases left in between. From germline, CDR1 is SQVTM and CDR2 ANQGSEA.

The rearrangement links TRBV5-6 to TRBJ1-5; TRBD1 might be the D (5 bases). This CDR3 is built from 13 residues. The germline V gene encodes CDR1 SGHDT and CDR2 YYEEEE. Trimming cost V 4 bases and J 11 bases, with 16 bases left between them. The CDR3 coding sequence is TGTGCCAGCAGCCGGGCCCCCATCAGGGCCCAGCATTTT. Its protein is CASSRAPIRAQHF.

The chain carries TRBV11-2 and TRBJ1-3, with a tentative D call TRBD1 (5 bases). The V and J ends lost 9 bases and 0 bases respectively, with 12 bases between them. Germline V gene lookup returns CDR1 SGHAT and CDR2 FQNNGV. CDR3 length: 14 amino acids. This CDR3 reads CASPTGLSGNTIYF. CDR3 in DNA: TGTGCCAGTCCAACAGGCCTCTCTGGAAACACCATATATTTT.

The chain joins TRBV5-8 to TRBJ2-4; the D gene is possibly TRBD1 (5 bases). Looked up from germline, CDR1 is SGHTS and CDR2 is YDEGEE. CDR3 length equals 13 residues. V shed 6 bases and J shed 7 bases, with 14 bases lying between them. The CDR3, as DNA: TGTGCCAGCAATTTAGGGGTCAACAACATTCAGTACTTC. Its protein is CASNLGVNNIQYF. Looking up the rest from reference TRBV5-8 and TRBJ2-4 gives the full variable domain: EAGVTQSPTHLIKTRGQQATLRCSPISGHTSVYWYQQALGLGLQFLLWYDEGEERNRGNFPPRFSGRQFPNYSSELNVNALELEDSALYLCASNLGVNNIQYFGAGTRLSVL.

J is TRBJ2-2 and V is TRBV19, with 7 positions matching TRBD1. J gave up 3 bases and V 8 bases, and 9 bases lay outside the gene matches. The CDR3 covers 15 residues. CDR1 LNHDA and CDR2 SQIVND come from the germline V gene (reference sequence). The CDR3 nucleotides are TGTGCCAGTCTTCGTAGGACAGGAGACACCGGGGAGCTGTTTTTT. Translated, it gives CASLRRTGDTGELFF.

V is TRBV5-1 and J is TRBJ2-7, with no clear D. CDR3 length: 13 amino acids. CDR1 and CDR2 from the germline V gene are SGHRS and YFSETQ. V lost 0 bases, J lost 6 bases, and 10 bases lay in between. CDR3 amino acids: CASSLVVSPEQYF. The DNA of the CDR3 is TGCGCCAGCAGCTTGGTAGTTTCGCCCGAGCAGTACTTC. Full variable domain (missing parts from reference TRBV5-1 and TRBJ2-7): KAGVTQTPRYLIKTRGQQVTLSCSPISGHRSVSWYQQTPGQGLQFLFEYFSETQRNKGNFPGRFSGRQFSNSRSEMNVSTLELGDSALYLCASSLVVSPEQYFGPGTRLTVT.

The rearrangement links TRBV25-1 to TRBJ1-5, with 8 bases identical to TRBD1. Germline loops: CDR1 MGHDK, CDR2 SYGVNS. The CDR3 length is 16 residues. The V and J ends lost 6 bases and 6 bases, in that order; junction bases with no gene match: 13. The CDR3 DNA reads TGTGCCAGCAGGGAGTCAGGGGGCTCGACTAGTCAGCCCCAGCATTTT. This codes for CASRESGGSTSQPQHF.

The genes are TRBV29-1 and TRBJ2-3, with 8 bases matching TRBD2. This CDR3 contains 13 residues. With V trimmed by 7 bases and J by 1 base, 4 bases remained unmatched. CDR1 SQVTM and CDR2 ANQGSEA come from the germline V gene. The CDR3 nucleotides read TGCAGCGCGGGACTAGTTGGCACAGATACGCAGTATTTT. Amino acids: CSAGLVGTDTQYF.

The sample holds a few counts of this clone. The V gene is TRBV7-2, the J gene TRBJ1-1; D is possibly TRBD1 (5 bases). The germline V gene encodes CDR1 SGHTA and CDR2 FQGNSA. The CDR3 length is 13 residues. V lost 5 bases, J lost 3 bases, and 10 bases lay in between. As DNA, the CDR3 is TGTGCCAGCAGCGGGTGGGGGGACACTGAAGCTTTCTTT. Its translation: CASSGWGDTEAFF.

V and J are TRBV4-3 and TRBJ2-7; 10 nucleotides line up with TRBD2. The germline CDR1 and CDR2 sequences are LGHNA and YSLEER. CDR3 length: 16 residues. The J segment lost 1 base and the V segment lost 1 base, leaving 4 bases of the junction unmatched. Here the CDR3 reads CASSQVRGLASYEQYF. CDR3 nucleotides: TGCGCCAGCAGCCAAGTAAGGGGACTAGCGTCCTACGAGCAGTACTTC.

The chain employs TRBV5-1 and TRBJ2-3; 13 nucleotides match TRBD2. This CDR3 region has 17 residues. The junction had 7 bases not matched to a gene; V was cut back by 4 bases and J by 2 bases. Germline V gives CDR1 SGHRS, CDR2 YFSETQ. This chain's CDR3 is CASSETGTSGTTDTQYF. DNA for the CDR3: TGCGCCAGCAGCGAAACAGGGACTAGCGGGACCACAGATACGCAGTATTTT.

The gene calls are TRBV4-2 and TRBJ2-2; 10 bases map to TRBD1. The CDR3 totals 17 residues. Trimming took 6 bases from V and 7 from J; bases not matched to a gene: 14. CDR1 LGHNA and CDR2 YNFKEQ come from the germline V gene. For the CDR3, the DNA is TGTGCCAGCAGTCTCTTCGGCGGGACAGGGGACGGCGGGGAGCTGTTTTTT. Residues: CASSLFGGTGDGGELFF.